The rows below give T cell receptor beta chains drawn from one sample of a study of cytomegalovirus exposure and HLA in healthy donors. The method was immunoSEQ multiplex PCR; TCRdb's version includes in-frame clones alone and lacks a portion of them. The table has about 160,000 clones, 79% seen once. Material: PBMCs. The receptors derive from a man aged 50 or older in good health and CMV-seropositive. CDR3s include the opening cysteine and the closing phenylalanine or tryptophan. The D gene is left open where the match is weak. Clone sizes are given selectively: once, few, many, or a class where the clone is expanded.

>TRBD1|-|TRBJ1-1|TRBV2
TGTGCCAGCAGGGACAGGGGATCCACTGAAGCTTTCTTT
CASRDRGSTEAFF
>-|once|TRBJ1-3|TRBV6-1
TGTGCCAGTCAACAGGACTCTGGAAACACCATATATTTT
CASQQDSGNTIYF
>TRBD1|-|TRBJ2-7|TRBV27
TGTGCCAGCAGTTTAGGCCTTTCCGGGACAGGGTTCTACGAGCAGTACTTC
CASSLGLSGTGFYEQYF
>-|-|TRBJ1-2|TRBV28
TGTGCCAGCAGTCCCCTATCCCCCAGGGCGGATGGCTACACCTTC
CASSPLSPRADGYTF
>-|-|TRBJ2-1|TRBV9
TGTGCCAGCAGCGGGAGCGGTTCCTACAATGAGCAGTTCTTC
CASSGSGSYNEQFF
>-|-|TRBJ1-1|TRBV7-4
TGTGCCAGCAGCTTAGGAGGGGGAGTCACTGAAGCTTTCTTT
CASSLGGGVTEAFF
>TRBD2|-|TRBJ2-7|TRBV5-1
TGCGCCAGCAGGCGGGAGGACTTCTACGAGCAGTACTTC
CASRREDFYEQYF
>TRBD2|-|TRBJ2-1|TRBV5-1
TGCGCCAGCAGGGATGGACTAGACGGCTACAATGAGCAGTTCTTC
CASRDGLDGYNEQFF
>TRBD2|-|TRBJ2-2|TRBV6-4
TGTGCCAGCCGAGCGGCTAGCGGGACGGGCGGGGAGCTGTTTTTT
CASRAASGTGGELFF
>TRBD2|-|TRBJ2-7|TRBV7-9
TGTGCCAGCAGCCCTAGCGGGAGTGCGTACGAGCAGTACTTC
CASSPSGSAYEQYF
>-|-|TRBJ1-1|TRBV6-5
TGTGCCAGCAGTCGGGACACCTACACTGAAGCTTTCTTT
CASSRDTYTEAFF
>-|-|TRBJ2-7|TRBV11-2
TGTGCCAGCACCCGATGGACAGTGTCTAACGAGCAGTACTTC
CASTRWTVSNEQYF
>TRBD1|-|TRBJ1-1|TRBV29-1
TGCAGCGTTAATCACAGGGGAAACACTGAAGCTTTCTTT
CSVNHRGNTEAFF
>TRBD2|few|TRBJ2-7|TRBV7-8
TGTGCCAGCAGCTTAGTAGCGGGTGGGCGGGGGTTGTACTTC
CASSLVAGGRGLYF
>TRBD1|-|TRBJ1-2|TRBV15
TGTGCCACCAGCCAGGGGGCGCTCTATGGCTACACCTTC
CATSQGALYGYTF
>TRBD1|-|TRBJ2-5|TRBV10-3
TGTGCCATCAGTTGGGACAGTCAAGAGACCCAGTACTTC
CAISWDSQETQYF
>TRBD1|-|TRBJ1-5|TRBV6-5
TGTGCCAGCAGTCCGGACAGGGTTTGGGATCAGCCCCAGCATTTT
CASSPDRVWDQPQHF
>-|few|TRBJ1-1|TRBV27
TGTGCCAGCAGCCCGCGGCGGAACACTGAAGCTTTCTTT
CASSPRRNTEAFF
>-|-|TRBJ2-3|TRBV6-1
TGTGCCAGCCACAACACAGATACGCAGTATTTT
CASHNTDTQYF
>-|-|TRBJ1-5|TRBV19
TGTGCCAGTAGAGAGGGTTACGACTTTTATAGCAATCAGCCCCAGCATTTT
CASREGYDFYSNQPQHF
>TRBD1|-|TRBJ1-3|TRBV5-1
TGCGCCAGCAGCCCGGACAGGGGTTATGGAAACACCATATATTTT
CASSPDRGYGNTIYF
>-|-|TRBJ2-2|TRBV5-1
TGCGCCAGCAGCCAGCGTCCAGGGTTGAACACCGGGGAGCTGTTTTTT
CASSQRPGLNTGELFF
>TRBD1|-|TRBJ2-7|TRBV7-9
TGTGCCAGCAGCTTAGCGGGACAGGGGACCGAGCAGTACTTC
CASSLAGQGTEQYF
>TRBD1|-|TRBJ1-1|TRBV7-9
TGTGCCAGCAGCCTCCGAGACAGGGGAACTGAAGCTTTCTTT
CASSLRDRGTEAFF
>-|-|TRBJ1-5|TRBV28
TGTGCCAGCAGTTCCCAGAATCAGCCCCAGCATTTT
CASSSQNQPQHF
>TRBD1|-|TRBJ2-2|TRBV19
TGTGCCAGTAGTTTGCGAGGGACAGGGGTGGCCGGGGAGCTGTTTTTT
CASSLRGTGVAGELFF
>-|-|TRBJ2-7|TRBV28
TGTGCCAGCAGTTTAGGGTGGCGGAGATTCCACTACGAGCAGTACTTC
CASSLGWRRFHYEQYF
>TRBD2|-|TRBJ2-7|TRBV6-1
TGTGCCAGCAGTGGGACTAGCGGAAGCTCCTACGAGCAGTACTTC
CASSGTSGSSYEQYF
>TRBD1|-|TRBJ1-5|TRBV11-2
TGTGCCAGCAGCCAAGGGACAGGGGAAGGTCAGCCCCAGCATTTT
CASSQGTGEGQPQHF
>-|-|TRBJ1-3|TRBV4-2
TGTGCCAGCAGCCCTCTAGGGAGCACCATATATTTT
CASSPLGSTIYF
>TRBD2|-|TRBJ2-3|TRBV4-2
TGTGCCAGCAGCCAAGAGGTTGGGGGACTAGCGACACCGGATACGCAGTATTTT
CASSQEVGGLATPDTQYF
>-|-|TRBJ1-1|TRBV30
TGTGCCTGGAGTTCCCGGTCCACGGCTTTCTTT
CAWSSRSTAFF
>-|-|TRBJ1-1|TRBV30
TGTGCCTGGAACTTCCAGGGTGACACTGAAGCTTTCTTT
CAWNFQGDTEAFF
>TRBD2|-|TRBJ2-1|TRBV28
TGTGCCAGCAACCCGGGACTAGCCTACAATGAGCAGTTCTTC
CASNPGLAYNEQFF
>TRBD2|-|TRBJ2-1|TRBV28
TGTGCCAGCAGTGAAAGGACTAGCGGGCTGAACCCTAATGAGCAGTTCTTC
CASSERTSGLNPNEQFF
>-|few|TRBJ1-6|TRBV9
TGTGCCAGCAGCGTAGGGGGACATATTGATAATTCACCCCTCCACTTT
CASSVGGHIDNSPLHF
>TRBD1|-|TRBJ1-1|TRBV28
TGTGCCAGCAGCCCCGGCCGGACAGGGGCAAGGACTGAAGCTTTCTTT
CASSPGRTGARTEAFF
>TRBD1|few|TRBJ2-1|TRBV2
TGTGCCAGCAGGGGGGACAGGGGGCTGGTCGAGCAGTTCTTC
CASRGDRGLVEQFF